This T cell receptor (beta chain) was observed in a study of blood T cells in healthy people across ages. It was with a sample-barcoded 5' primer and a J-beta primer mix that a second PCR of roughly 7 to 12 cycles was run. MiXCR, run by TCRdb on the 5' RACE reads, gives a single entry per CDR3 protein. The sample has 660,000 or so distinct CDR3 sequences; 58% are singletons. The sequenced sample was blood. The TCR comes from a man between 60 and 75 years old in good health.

CDR3 nucleotide sequence: TGCAGTGCCCCTGGACAGTATCCCTACGAGCAGTACTTC. Residues: CSAPGQYPYEQYF. The rearrangement uses TRBV20-1 and TRBJ2-7; weak D call: TRBD1 (6 bases). The CDR3 covers 13 residues. V was pared by 6 bases and J by 2 bases, with 14 bases between. The germline V gene has CDR1 DFQATT and CDR2 SNEGSKA (reference sequence).